These 17 T cell receptor beta chains were all obtained from the same sample, sequenced in a study of blood T cell repertoires in COVID-19. Profiled with immunoSEQ multiplex PCR; TCRdb holds only in-frame clones, not every one. The sample contains under 450,000 clones, approximately 93% of which appear only once. The specimen sequenced was PBMCs or T cells enriched from blood (not recorded which). The receptors here all came from a woman aged 40-49 years who had been exposed to COVID-19.

The gene calls are TRBV19 and TRBJ1-3, with D uncertain. The CDR3 spans 14 residues. Germline lookup yields CDR1 LNHDA and CDR2 SQIVND (reference sequence). Between the trimmed V and J ends, which lost 6 bases and 0 bases, there was a span of 9 bases. The CDR3 loop reads CASSRDHSGNTIYF. The CDR3 coding sequence is TGTGCCAGTAGCCGGGATCACTCTGGAAACACCATATATTTT.

The rearrangement links TRBV7-2 to TRBJ2-7, with 9 bases matching TRBD2. Germline V gene lookup returns CDR1 SGHTA and CDR2 FQGNSA. The CDR3 runs to 16 residues. After removal of 2 bases from V and 3 bases from J, the junction contained 8 bases not matched to a gene. CDR3 region: CASSLIVREGNYEQYF. DNA for the CDR3: TGTGCCAGCAGCTTAATTGTGCGGGAGGGGAACTACGAGCAGTACTTC.

V gene TRBV11-1 combines with J gene TRBJ1-3; 8 positions match TRBD1. Trimming at V came to 4 bases and at J to 4 bases, leaving 9 bases not matched to a gene. Per germline, CDR1 SGHAT and CDR2 FQDESV (reference sequence). This CDR3 contains 16 residues. The DNA of the CDR3 is TGTGCCAGCAGCTGGAGGACAGGGTTGACCGGAAACACCATATATTTT. Translated: CASSWRTGLTGNTIYF.

J is TRBJ1-1 and V is TRBV18, with TRBD1 as a possible D gene (5 bases). V lost 4 bases to trimming and J lost 0 bases, with 9 bases between them. The CDR3 runs to 14 residues. Germline loops: CDR1 KGHSH, CDR2 LQKENI. CDR3 sequence reads: CASSLGAMNTEAFF. The CDR3 DNA is TGTGCCAGCTCACTAGGGGCGATGAACACTGAAGCTTTCTTT.

This chain joins TRBV5-1 and TRBJ2-5; 10 bases line up with TRBD2. Looked up from germline, CDR1 is SGHRS and CDR2 is YFSETQ. After removal of 0 bases from V and 5 bases from J, the junction contained 4 bases not matched to a gene. The CDR3 is 15 residues long. CDR3 sequence (DNA): TGCGCCAGCAGCTTGGTCGGGACTAGCGAGGAGACCCAGTACTTC. Its translation: CASSLVGTSEETQYF.

The chain is built from TRBV18 and TRBJ2-7, with 11 nucleotides matching TRBD2. The CDR3 contains 18 residues. Germline CDR1 and CDR2: KGHSH and LQKENI. V was pared by 3 bases and J by 1 base, with 11 bases of the junction left unmatched. In DNA, the CDR3 is TGTGCCAGCTCACCGACAAACCCCACTAGCGGGAGATCCTACGAGCAGTACTTC. Translation: CASSPTNPTSGRSYEQYF.

The genes are TRBV20-1 and TRBJ1-1, with D maybe TRBD1 (5 bases). Germline V gives CDR1 DFQATT, CDR2 SNEGSKA (reference sequence). The length of the CDR3 is 14 residues. V shed 3 bases and J shed 1 base, with 12 bases lying between them. The CDR3 spells CSASQGARNTEAFF. The DNA for the CDR3 is TGCAGTGCTAGTCAAGGGGCTCGGAACACTGAAGCTTTCTTT.

The V and J genes are TRBV19 and TRBJ2-1; 8 bases match TRBD1. Losses at the gene ends were 6 bases for V and 4 bases for J; bases not matched to a gene: 5. Germline V CDR1 and CDR2: LNHDA, SQIVND (reference sequence). This CDR3 spans 14 amino acids. CDR3 in DNA: TGTGCCAGTAGCAATAGACAGGGGTACAATGAGCAGTTCTTC. Its translation: CASSNRQGYNEQFF. Using reference TRBV19 and TRBJ2-1 for the parts outside the CDR3, the full variable domain is DGGITQSPKYLFRKEGQNVTLSCEQNLNHDAMYWYRQDPGQGLRLIYYSQIVNDFQKGDIAEGYSVSREKKESFPLTVTSAQKNPTAFYLCASSNRQGYNEQFFGPGTRLTVL.

The J gene is TRBJ1-1, the V gene TRBV29-1, with unresolved D. V was shortened by 7 bases and J by 1 base, with 10 bases between the two germline ends. The CDR3 has 12 amino acids. CDR1 and CDR2 from the germline V gene are SQVTM and ANQGSEA. This CDR3 is CSAGRENTEAFF. CDR3 bases: TGCAGCGCGGGGAGGGAGAACACTGAAGCTTTCTTT.

The CDR3 DNA follows: TGTGCCAGCAGCTTAGCGGACAGGGCAGCTTTCTTT. The encoded protein is CASSLADRAAFF. The chain joins TRBV7-9 to TRBJ1-1, with 8 bases identical to TRBD1. There are 12 residues in the CDR3. V lost 0 bases to trimming and J lost 10 bases; unmatched junction nucleotides: 1. Germline V gene sequence: CDR1 SEHNR, CDR2 FQNEAQ (reference sequence).

This chain uses TRBV19 with TRBJ2-4; 8 positions match TRBD1. Germline V gene lookup returns CDR1 LNHDA and CDR2 SQIVND (reference sequence). J gave up 0 bases and V 0 bases, and 7 bases lay outside the gene matches. This CDR3 is built from 18 residues. The CDR3 nucleotides are TGTGCCAGTAGTATAGATGTTGGACAGGGAGAAGCCAAAAACATTCAGTACTTC. It yields the protein CASSIDVGQGEAKNIQYF.

This chain uses TRBV10-1 with TRBJ2-3, with 9 bases fitting TRBD2. The CDR3 consists of 17 residues. The germline gives CDR1 WNHNN, CDR2 SYGVQD (reference sequence). V lost 0 bases to trimming and J lost 5 bases; unmatched junction nucleotides: 9. As DNA, the CDR3 is TGCGCCAGCAGTGAGTCGATCGGTAGCGGGAGTAGAGATACGCAGTATTTT. This sequence encodes CASSESIGSGSRDTQYF.

The chain has TRBV18 and TRBJ2-1; 8 bases fit TRBD2. V shed 2 bases, J shed 8 bases, and the junction held 11 bases outside the gene matches. Germline values: CDR1 KGHSH, CDR2 LQKENI. CDR3 length equals 16 residues. CDR3 residues: CASSPSTSGPRDEQFF. DNA of the CDR3: TGTGCCAGCTCACCAAGCACTAGCGGCCCGAGGGATGAGCAGTTCTTC.

The chain carries TRBV2 and TRBJ1-3; possible D gene TRBD1, 6 bases. Trimming pared 5 bases from V and 0 bases from J, leaving 14 bases between. CDR3 length equals 16 residues. Germline CDR1 and CDR2: SNHLY and FYNNEI. Here the CDR3 reads CASSPPGVFSGNTIYF. CDR3 coding DNA: TGTGCCAGCAGTCCACCAGGGGTTTTCTCTGGAAACACCATATATTTT.

The chain recombines TRBV3-1 (or the pseudogene TRBV3-2) with TRBJ1-3, with D unresolved. This CDR3 has 13 residues. Between the trimmed V and J ends, which lost 6 bases and 2 bases, there was a span of 8 bases. The germline CDR1 and CDR2 sequences are LGHDT and YNNKEL (reference sequence). CDR3 DNA: TGTGCCAGCAGACCCGGAGCTGGAAACACCATATATTTT. As protein: CASRPGAGNTIYF.

This chain's CDR3 is CATSRLADEQFF. The CDR3 nucleotides read TGTGCCACCTCTCGTCTAGCGGATGAGCAGTTCTTC. The chain recombines TRBV24-1 with TRBJ2-1; 7 bases agree with TRBD2. Germline values: CDR1 KGHDR, CDR2 SFDVKD. This CDR3 is built from 12 residues. Trimming at V came to 9 bases and at J to 8 bases, leaving 6 bases not matched to a gene.

The chain recombines TRBV3-1 (or the pseudogene TRBV3-2) with TRBJ1-1; perhaps TRBD1 as D (5 bases). Germline CDR1 and CDR2: LGHDT and YNNKEL (reference sequence). CDR3 length: 12 amino acids. The ends were cut back, 0 bases at V and 12 bases at J, with 11 bases in the middle. CDR3 sequence reads: CASSQERGTTFF. The CDR3 nucleotides are TGTGCCAGCAGCCAAGAAAGGGGTACGACTTTCTTT.